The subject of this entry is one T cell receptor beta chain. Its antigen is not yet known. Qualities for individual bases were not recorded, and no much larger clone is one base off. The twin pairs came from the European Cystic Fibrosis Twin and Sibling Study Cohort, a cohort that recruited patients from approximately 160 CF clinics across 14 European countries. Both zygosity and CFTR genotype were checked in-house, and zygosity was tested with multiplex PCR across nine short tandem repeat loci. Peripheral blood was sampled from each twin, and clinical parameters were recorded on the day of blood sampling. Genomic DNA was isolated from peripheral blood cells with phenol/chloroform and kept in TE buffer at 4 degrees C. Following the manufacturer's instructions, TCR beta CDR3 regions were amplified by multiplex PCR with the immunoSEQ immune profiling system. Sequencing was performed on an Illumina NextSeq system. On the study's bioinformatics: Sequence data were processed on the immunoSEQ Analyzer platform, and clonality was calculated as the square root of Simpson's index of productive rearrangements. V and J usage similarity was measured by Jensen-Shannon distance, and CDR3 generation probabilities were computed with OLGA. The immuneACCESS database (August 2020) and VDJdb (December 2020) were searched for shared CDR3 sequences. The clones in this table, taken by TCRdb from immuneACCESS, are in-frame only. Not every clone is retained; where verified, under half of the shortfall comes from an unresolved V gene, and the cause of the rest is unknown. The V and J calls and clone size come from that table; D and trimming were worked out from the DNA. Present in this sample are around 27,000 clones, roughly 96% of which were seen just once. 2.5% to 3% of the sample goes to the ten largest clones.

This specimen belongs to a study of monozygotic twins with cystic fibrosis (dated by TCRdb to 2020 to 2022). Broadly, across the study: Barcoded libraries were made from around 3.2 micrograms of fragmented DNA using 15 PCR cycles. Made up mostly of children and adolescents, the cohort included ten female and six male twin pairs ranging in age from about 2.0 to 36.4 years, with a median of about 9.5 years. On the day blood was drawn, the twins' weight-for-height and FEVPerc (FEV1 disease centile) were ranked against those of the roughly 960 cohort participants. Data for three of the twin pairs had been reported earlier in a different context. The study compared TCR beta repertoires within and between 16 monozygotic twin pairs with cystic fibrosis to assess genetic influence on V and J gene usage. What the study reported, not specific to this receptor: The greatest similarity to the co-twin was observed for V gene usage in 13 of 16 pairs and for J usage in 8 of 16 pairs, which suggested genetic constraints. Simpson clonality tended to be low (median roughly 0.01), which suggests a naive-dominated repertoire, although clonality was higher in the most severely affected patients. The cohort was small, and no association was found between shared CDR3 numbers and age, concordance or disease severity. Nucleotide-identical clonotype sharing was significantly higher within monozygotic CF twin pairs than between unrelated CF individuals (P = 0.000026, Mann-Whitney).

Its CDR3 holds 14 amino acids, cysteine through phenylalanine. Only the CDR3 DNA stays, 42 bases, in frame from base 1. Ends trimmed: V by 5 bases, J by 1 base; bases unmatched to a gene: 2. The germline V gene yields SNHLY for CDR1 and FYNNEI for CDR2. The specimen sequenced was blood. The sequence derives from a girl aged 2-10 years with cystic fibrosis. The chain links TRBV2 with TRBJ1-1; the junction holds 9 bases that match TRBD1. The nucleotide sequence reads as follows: TGTGCCAGCAGTTACAGGGGGCAGAACACTGAAGCTTTCTTT. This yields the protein CASSYRGQNTEAFF.